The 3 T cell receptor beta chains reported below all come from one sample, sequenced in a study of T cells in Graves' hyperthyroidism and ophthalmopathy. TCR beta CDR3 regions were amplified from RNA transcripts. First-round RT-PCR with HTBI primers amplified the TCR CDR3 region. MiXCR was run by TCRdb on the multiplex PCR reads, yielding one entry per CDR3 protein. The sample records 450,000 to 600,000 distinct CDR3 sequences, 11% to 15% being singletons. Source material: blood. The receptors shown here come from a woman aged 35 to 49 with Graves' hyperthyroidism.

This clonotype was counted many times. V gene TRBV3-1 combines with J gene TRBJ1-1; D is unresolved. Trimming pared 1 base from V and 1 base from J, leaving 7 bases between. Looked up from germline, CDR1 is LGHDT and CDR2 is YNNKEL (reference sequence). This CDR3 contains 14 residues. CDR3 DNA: TGTGCCAGCAGCCAAGGATTGGAGAACACTGAAGCTTTCTTT. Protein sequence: CASSQGLENTEAFF.

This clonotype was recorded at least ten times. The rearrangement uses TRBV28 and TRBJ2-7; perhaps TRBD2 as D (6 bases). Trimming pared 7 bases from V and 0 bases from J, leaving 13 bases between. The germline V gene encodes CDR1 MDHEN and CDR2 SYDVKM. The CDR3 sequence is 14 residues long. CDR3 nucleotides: TGTGCCAGCAAGGTCCGGGAGTCCTCCTACGAGCAGTACTTC. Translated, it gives CASKVRESSYEQYF.

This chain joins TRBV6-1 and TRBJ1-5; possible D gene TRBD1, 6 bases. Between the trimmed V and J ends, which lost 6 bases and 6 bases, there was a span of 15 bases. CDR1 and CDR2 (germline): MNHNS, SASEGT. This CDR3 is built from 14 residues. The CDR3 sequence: CASRSGQGTQPQHF. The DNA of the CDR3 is TGTGCCAGCAGGTCGGGGCAGGGGACTCAGCCCCAGCATTTT.